Listed here are 4 T cell receptor beta chains from one sample, sequenced in a study of breast tumors, draining lymph nodes, adjacent tissues. Using its own MiXCR run on the multiplex PCR reads, TCRdb lists one record per CDR3 protein. The sample holds about 230,000 distinct CDR3 sequences, 32% seen once. Samples came from axillary lymph nodes draining the breast cancer. The specimen sequenced was axillary lymph node tissue. Source of these receptors: a female donor with breast cancer. Some clones in this sample may be carry-over from other donors' samples.

With regard to this clonotype: One end of the junction fails to match germline, which may point to a read error. The genes are TRBV14 and TRBJ2-1; 7 nucleotides match TRBD2. The germline gives CDR1 SGHDN, CDR2 FVKESK. The CDR3 sequence is 14 residues long. Written as DNA, the CDR3 is TGTGCCAGCAGCCAGGAAGCGGGACTCGATGAGCAGTCCTTC. This sequence encodes CASSQEAGLDEQSF.

With regard to this clonotype: A much larger clone is a single base away; this may be a read error. The chain has TRBV27 and TRBJ2-3; no definite D call. The CDR3 is 14 residues long. Trimming stripped 2 bases from V and 3 bases from J, with 9 bases between. Germline V lookup: CDR1 MNHEY, CDR2 SMNVEV (reference sequence). CDR3 DNA sequence: TGTGCCAGCAGTTTAAGGTGCGTTACAGATACGCAGTATTTT. Translated, it gives CASSLRCVTDTQYF.

The chain employs TRBV19 and TRBJ1-5; no clear D. Germline assignment: CDR1 LNHDA and CDR2 SQIVND (reference sequence). This CDR3 is 15 amino acids long. The V gene lost 2 bases and the J gene lost 3 bases, with 11 bases spanning the gap. The CDR3 nucleotides read TGTGCCAGTAGTATATGGGCAGGAGACAATCAGCCCCAGCATTTT. Translating gives CASSIWAGDNQPQHF. Variable domain in full (rest from reference TRBV19 and TRBJ1-5): DGGITQSPKYLFRKEGQNVTLSCEQNLNHDAMYWYRQDPGQGLRLIYYSQIVNDFQKGDIAEGYSVSREKKESFPLTVTSAQKNPTAFYLCASSIWAGDNQPQHFGDGTRLSIL.

At least ten counts were recorded for this clonotype. This chain connects TRBV6-6 to TRBJ2-1; D unclear. In germline, CDR1 is MNHNY, CDR2 SVGAGI (reference sequence). The CDR3 length is 11 residues. Deletions cut 9 bases from V and 4 bases from J, with 7 bases between. DNA of the CDR3: TGTGCCAGTGGCCTTTACAATGAGCAGTTCTTC. Protein: CASGLYNEQFF.